This T cell receptor beta chain was documented in a study of early T cells in non-severe SARS-CoV-2 infection. Study-wide background: Chains from this unsorted whole-blood bulk RNA could not be paired. Whole-study findings and limits: Matching with VDJdb favored anti-spike CD8 responses (missing private and CD4 specificities).

V dropped 5 bases and J dropped 15 bases, with 20 bases sitting between them. Germline V gene sequence: CDR1 SEHNR, CDR2 FQNEAQ (reference sequence). The CDR3 covers 13 residues. Note on this clonotype: What it binds is unknown.

Each cDNA molecule carried a unique molecular identifier. TCRdb reanalysed the 5' RACE reads using MiXCR and keeps one entry per CDR3 protein. The data hold 50,000 to 65,000 distinct CDR3 sequences, with about 12% observed a single time. The V and J genes are TRBV7-9 and TRBJ2-1, with a weak D call TRBD2 (6 bases). The sequencing sample was made of whole blood. This sequence was found in an adult who was a healthcare worker with PCR-confirmed SARS-CoV-2 infection or an uninfected control (not recorded which). In DNA form, the CDR3 reads TGTGCCAGCAGCCTAAACCCTAGCGCCGGTCCGTTCTTC. Amino acids: CASSLNPSAGPFF.